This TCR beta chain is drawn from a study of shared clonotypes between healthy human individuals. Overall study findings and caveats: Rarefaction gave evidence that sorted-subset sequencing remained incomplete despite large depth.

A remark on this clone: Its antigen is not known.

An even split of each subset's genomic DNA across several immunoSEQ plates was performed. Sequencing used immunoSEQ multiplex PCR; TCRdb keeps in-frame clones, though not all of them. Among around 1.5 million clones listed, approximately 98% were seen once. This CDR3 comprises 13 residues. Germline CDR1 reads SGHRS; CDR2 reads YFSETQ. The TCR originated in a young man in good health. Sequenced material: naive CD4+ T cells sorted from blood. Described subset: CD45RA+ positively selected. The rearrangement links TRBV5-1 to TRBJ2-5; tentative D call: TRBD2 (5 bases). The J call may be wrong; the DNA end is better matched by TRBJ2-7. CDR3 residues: CASSLGSHYEQYF. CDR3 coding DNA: TGCGCCAGCAGCTTAGGGAGTCACTACGAGCAGTACTTC.